This passage covers 23 T cell receptor beta chains from one sample sequenced in a study of Ad26.COV2.S vaccination and SARS-CoV-2 variants. The table came from immunoSEQ multiplex PCR; TCRdb's copy has only in-frame clones and leaves some out. The sample has some 290,000 clones; about 86% are singletons. Regarding treatment: 19 received Ad26.COV2.S at low or high dose, single or two shots; about five received placebo; per-sample allocation not given. Following the first vaccine or placebo injection, samples were taken on day 63. This specimen was peripheral blood, taken in a trial of Ad26.COV2.S vaccine versus placebo. The source is a person aged 18-60 years who received the Ad26.COV2.S COVID-19 vaccine or a placebo.

The V and J genes are TRBV30 and TRBJ1-4; D call uncertain. This CDR3 has 15 residues. The germline V gene has CDR1 GTSNPN and CDR2 SVGIG (reference sequence). V was shortened by 0 bases and J by 7 bases, with 15 bases between the two germline ends. This CDR3 reads CAWSVLGPSGEKLFF. CDR3 nucleotides: TGTGCCTGGAGTGTACTAGGGCCTTCTGGTGAAAAACTGTTTTTT.

In its sample, this clone was seen a few times. This rearrangement joins TRBV2 to TRBJ2-7; D is unclear. CDR3 size: 13 residues. The germline CDR1 and CDR2 sequences are SNHLY and FYNNEI. Trimming removed 8 bases from V and 4 bases from J, with 15 bases in between. CDR3 nucleotide sequence: TGTGCCAGCCGTCGGTCAGAAGCGTACGAGCAGTACTTC. This gives the protein CASRRSEAYEQYF.

The chain has TRBV3-1 (or the pseudogene TRBV3-2) and TRBJ2-3; unclear D gene. CDR1 is LGHDT, CDR2 YNNKEL, per germline (reference sequence). Trimming cost V 1 base and J 4 bases, with 3 bases left between them. This CDR3 spans 12 amino acids. In DNA form, the CDR3 reads TGTGCCAGCAGCCAAGGTCCAGATACGCAGTATTTT. As protein: CASSQGPDTQYF.

This clone has just one count. This rearrangement joins TRBV18 to TRBJ1-1; D unresolved. Per germline, CDR1 KGHSH and CDR2 LQKENI. V lost 8 bases and J 4 bases, leaving 14 bases between the germline ends. The CDR3 extends over 13 amino acids. Here the CDR3 reads CASQSERTTEAFF. The DNA of the CDR3 is TGTGCCAGCCAGTCCGAACGGACCACTGAAGCTTTCTTT.

The rearrangement joins TRBV10-2 to TRBJ1-5; TRBD1 agrees at 7 bases. The J segment lost 6 bases and the V segment lost 0 bases, leaving 14 bases of the junction unmatched. Germline lookup yields CDR1 WSHSY and CDR2 SAAADI. The CDR3 has 18 residues. CDR3 in amino acids: CASSESQGGTRGGQPQHF. The CDR3 DNA reads as TGCGCCAGCAGTGAGTCCCAGGGGGGTACCAGGGGCGGTCAGCCCCAGCATTTT.

The chain uses TRBV7-8 and TRBJ1-2; D possibly corresponds to TRBD1 (5 bases). The length of the CDR3 is 14 residues. Trimming stripped 4 bases from V and 4 bases from J, with 13 bases between. Germline assignment: CDR1 SGHVS and CDR2 FQNEAQ. CDR3 sequence: CASSYGTAAYGYTF. The CDR3 DNA reads TGTGCCAGCAGCTATGGGACCGCAGCCTATGGCTACACCTTC. Full variable domain (outside the CDR3, taken from reference TRBV7-8 and TRBJ1-2): GAGVSQSPRYKVAKRGQDVALRCDPISGHVSLFWYQQALGQGPEFLTYFQNEAQLDKSGLPSDRFFAERPEGSVSTLKIQRTQQEDSAVYLCASSYGTAAYGYTFGSGTRLTVV.

The chain combines TRBV7-9 with TRBJ1-2, with TRBD1 matching over 7 bases. The germline CDR1 and CDR2 sequences are SEHNR and FQNEAQ (reference sequence). CDR3 length: 14 amino acids. V shed 5 bases and J 6 bases; nucleotides not matched to a gene: 9. The CDR3 DNA reads as TGTGCCAGCAGCAGACAGGGAGGCCCTGATGGCTACACCTTC. It yields the protein CASSRQGGPDGYTF.

The count of this clone is one. The V gene is TRBV5-4, the J gene TRBJ2-1; 9 bases map to TRBD2. The V gene's germline CDR1 is SGHNT and CDR2 YYREEE (reference sequence). The V segment lost 0 bases and the J segment 6 bases; nucleotides outside the gene matches: 13. The CDR3 length is 18 residues. The CDR3 here is CASSLGGGAILVFNEQFF. CDR3 nucleotide sequence: TGTGCCAGCAGCTTGGGCGGGGGGGCGATTCTAGTATTCAATGAGCAGTTCTTC. The whole variable domain, filled in from reference TRBV5-4 and TRBJ2-1, reads ETGVTQSPTHLIKTRGQQVTLRCSSQSGHNTVSWYQQALGQGPQFIFQYYREEENGRGNFPPRFSGLQFPNYSSELNVNALELDDSALYLCASSLGGGAILVFNEQFFGPGTRLTVL.

V and J are TRBV12-3 or TRBV12-4 and TRBJ1-5; D is unclear. The CDR3 spans 13 residues. V was clipped by 2 bases and J by 0 bases, with 2 bases between them. CDR3 sequence (DNA): TGTGCCAGCAGTTTAATTAGCAATCAGCCCCAGCATTTT. Residues: CASSLISNQPQHF.

The chain couples TRBV18 to TRBJ2-2; D unclear. Germline CDR1 KGHSH, CDR2 LQKENI. The CDR3 has 14 amino acids. The V gene lost 5 bases and the J gene lost 2 bases, with 9 bases spanning the gap. The CDR3 DNA reads as TGTGCCAGCTCAGGCTTGGAAAACACCGGGGAGCTGTTTTTT. It is translated as CASSGLENTGELFF. The whole variable domain, filled in from reference TRBV18 and TRBJ2-2, reads NAGVMQNPRHLVRRRGQEARLRCSPMKGHSHVYWYRQLPEEGLKFMVYLQKENIIDESGMPKERFSAEFPKEGPSILRIQQVVRGDSAAYFCASSGLENTGELFFGEGSRLTVL.

The gene calls are TRBV4-2 and TRBJ2-1; the D gene is possibly TRBD1 (6 bases). Germline V gene data show CDR1 as LGHNA and CDR2 as YNFKEQ. The CDR3 runs 17 residues. Trimming pared 1 base from V and 5 bases from J, leaving 18 bases between. The CDR3 coding sequence is TGTGCCAGCAGCCAAGTACTTGGGGACAACCTAAACAATGAGCAGTTCTTC. Amino acid sequence: CASSQVLGDNLNNEQFF.

The V gene is TRBV9, the J gene TRBJ2-2; no firm D call. V lost 3 bases to trimming and J lost 4 bases, with 13 bases between them. CDR3 length: 15 residues. Germline V gives CDR1 SGDLS, CDR2 YYNGEE. CDR3 nucleotides: TGTGCCAGCAGCGCGTCCCACGGGTTCACCGGGGAGCTGTTTTTT. Translation gives CASSASHGFTGELFF.

In its sample, this clone was seen once. The J gene is TRBJ2-2, the V gene TRBV7-8; 10 bases fit TRBD1. J lost 6 bases, V lost 5 bases, and 15 bases had no gene match. The CDR3 has 18 residues. Germline assignment: CDR1 SGHVS and CDR2 FQNEAQ. The CDR3 nucleotides read TGTGCCAGCAGCCTCTGGGGGTGGGGACAGGGGTTCGCCGGGGAGCTGTTTTTT. Its protein product is CASSLWGWGQGFAGELFF.

V usage is TRBV4-1 and J usage is TRBJ1-3; maybe TRBD1 (6 bases). Germline V lookup: CDR1 MGHRA, CDR2 YSYEKL. V was clipped by 4 bases and J by 4 bases, with 17 bases between them. The CDR3 length is 16 residues. The CDR3 DNA follows: TGCGCCAGCAGCCCCGCAGACAGGCCAGGCGGAAACACCATATATTTT. Amino acids: CASSPADRPGGNTIYF.

V gene TRBV5-6 combines with J gene TRBJ1-6; no reliable D call. This CDR3 spans 16 amino acids. The germline V gene has CDR1 SGHDT and CDR2 YYEEEE. The V end lost 0 bases, the J end lost 2 bases, and 9 bases lay between the germline ends. The CDR3 spells CASSLGQDPYNSPLHF. DNA for the CDR3: TGTGCCAGCAGCTTGGGGCAGGACCCCTATAATTCACCCCTCCACTTT.

The chain couples TRBV19 to TRBJ2-7; 10 bases agree with TRBD2. CDR3 size: 16 residues. The V gene end was trimmed by 5 bases and the J gene end by 6 bases; junction bases not matched to a gene: 13. CDR1 LNHDA and CDR2 SQIVND come from the germline V gene (reference sequence). CDR3 protein: CASSSGPQRGGLEQYF. The CDR3 bases are TGTGCCAGTAGTTCCGGCCCGCAGCGGGGGGGCCTCGAGCAGTACTTC.

This clone occurred once. The V call is TRBV3-1 (or the pseudogene TRBV3-2), the J call TRBJ1-1, with TRBD1 matching over 11 bases. This CDR3 comprises 14 residues. Germline V gene lookup returns CDR1 LGHDT and CDR2 YNNKEL (reference sequence). The V and J ends lost 5 bases and 8 bases, in that order; junction bases with no gene match: 7. Here the CDR3 reads CASSSGQGAGEAFF. The CDR3 coding sequence is TGTGCCAGCAGCTCTGGACAGGGGGCAGGCGAAGCTTTCTTT.

The V call is TRBV3-1 (or the pseudogene TRBV3-2), the J call TRBJ2-5; the match to TRBD2 covers 8 bases. Germline CDR1 and CDR2: LGHDT and YNNKEL (reference sequence). The CDR3 loop spans 14 amino acids. Trimming took 1 base from V and 5 from J; bases not matched to a gene: 3. CDR3 residues: CASSQGTSQETQYF. The CDR3 bases are TGTGCCAGCAGCCAAGGGACTAGCCAGGAGACCCAGTACTTC.

V and J are TRBV2 and TRBJ2-3, with 13 bases that match TRBD2. The junction had 6 bases not matched to a gene; V was cut back by 6 bases and J by 6 bases. The germline CDR1 and CDR2 sequences are SNHLY and FYNNEI. The CDR3 extends over 15 amino acids. The CDR3 DNA reads as TGTGCCAGCAGACTAGCGGGGGGGCCCCTGGATACGCAGTATTTT. As protein: CASRLAGGPLDTQYF. Filled out from reference TRBV2 and TRBJ2-3, the complete variable domain reads EPEVTQTPSHQVTQMGQEVILRCVPISNHLYFYWYRQILGQKVEFLVSFYNNEISEKSEIFDDQFSVERPDGSNFTLKIRSTKLEDSAMYFCASRLAGGPLDTQYFGPGTRLTVL.

J is TRBJ2-3 and V is TRBV5-4; TRBD1 matches at 7 bases. Germline values: CDR1 SGHNT, CDR2 YYREEE (reference sequence). J lost 2 bases, V lost 4 bases, and 13 bases had no gene match. The CDR3 runs 17 residues. CDR3 bases: TGTGCCAGCAGCCCCCGTGGGCCTGGACAGGACACAGATACGCAGTATTTT. Translation: CASSPRGPGQDTDTQYF.

The J gene is TRBJ1-6, the V gene TRBV3-1 (or the pseudogene TRBV3-2), with TRBD1 matching 9 bases. The CDR3 loop spans 15 amino acids. Per germline, CDR1 LGHDT and CDR2 YNNKEL (reference sequence). The V segment lost 4 bases and the J segment 9 bases; nucleotides outside the gene matches: 7. CDR3 residues: CASSRGQGRISPLHF. Here the CDR3 DNA reads TGTGCCAGCAGCCGAGGACAGGGGCGAATTTCACCCCTCCACTTT.

The chain recombines TRBV7-8 with TRBJ1-1; D unresolved. Germline CDR1 and CDR2: SGHVS and FQNEAQ. Trimming shortened V by 5 bases and J by 10 bases, and 8 bases separated the two germline ends. CDR3 size: 10 residues. CDR3 nucleotides: TGTGCCAGCAGCCAACTTGTAGCTTTCTTT. Amino acids: CASSQLVAFF.

J is TRBJ1-3 and V is TRBV9; 8 bases are a match to TRBD1. CDR3 length: 15 amino acids. V was pared by 4 bases and J by 4 bases, with 7 bases of the junction left unmatched. The germline CDR1 and CDR2 sequences are SGDLS and YYNGEE. In DNA, the CDR3 is TGTGCCAGCAGCCTCAGGGGGCTCGGAGGAAACACCATATATTTT. It is translated as CASSLRGLGGNTIYF.